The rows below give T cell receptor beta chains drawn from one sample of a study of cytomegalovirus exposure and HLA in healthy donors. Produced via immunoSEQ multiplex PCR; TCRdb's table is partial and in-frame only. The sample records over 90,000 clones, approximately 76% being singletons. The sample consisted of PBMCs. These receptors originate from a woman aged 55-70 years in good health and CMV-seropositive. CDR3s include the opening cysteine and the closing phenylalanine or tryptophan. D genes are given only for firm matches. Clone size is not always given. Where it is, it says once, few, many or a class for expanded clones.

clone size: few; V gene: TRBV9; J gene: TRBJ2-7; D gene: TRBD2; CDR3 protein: CASSVGAGDLTLQYF; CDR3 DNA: TGTGCCAGCAGCGTAGGGGCGGGGGACCTTACTTTGCAGTACTTC
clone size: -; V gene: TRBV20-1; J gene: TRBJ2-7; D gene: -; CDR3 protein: CSASGGTEQYF; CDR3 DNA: TGCAGTGCCAGTGGAGGGACCGAGCAGTACTTC
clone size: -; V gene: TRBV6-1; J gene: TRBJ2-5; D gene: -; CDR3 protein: CASSEGLAETQYF; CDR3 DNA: TGTGCCAGCAGTGAAGGGCTAGCCGAGACCCAGTACTTC
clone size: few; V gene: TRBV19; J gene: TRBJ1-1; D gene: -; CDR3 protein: CASSPAQNTEAFF; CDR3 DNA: TGTGCCTCTAGCCCCGCGCAGAACACTGAAGCTTTCTTT
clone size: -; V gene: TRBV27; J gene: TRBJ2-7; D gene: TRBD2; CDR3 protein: CASRLAGPSYEQYF; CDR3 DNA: TGTGCCAGCAGGCTAGCGGGGCCATCCTACGAGCAGTACTTC
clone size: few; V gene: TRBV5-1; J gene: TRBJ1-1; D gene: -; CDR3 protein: CASSLERAQNTEAFF; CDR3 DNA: TGCGCCAGCAGCTTGGAGAGGGCGCAGAACACTGAAGCTTTCTTT
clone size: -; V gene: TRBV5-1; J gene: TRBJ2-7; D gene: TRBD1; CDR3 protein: CASSLIQGSHEQYF; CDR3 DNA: TGCGCCAGCAGCTTGATACAGGGGTCCCACGAGCAGTACTTC
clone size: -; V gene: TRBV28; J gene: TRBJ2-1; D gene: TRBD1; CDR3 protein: CASSEGQPPRHEQFF; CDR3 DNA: TGTGCCAGCAGTGAGGGACAGCCCCCCAGGCATGAGCAGTTCTTC
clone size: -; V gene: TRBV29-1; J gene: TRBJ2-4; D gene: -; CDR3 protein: CSASDSPKNIQYF; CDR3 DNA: TGCAGCGCCTCGGACAGTCCCAAAAACATTCAGTACTTC
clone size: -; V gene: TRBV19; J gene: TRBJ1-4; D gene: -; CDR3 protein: CASSIWQGNEKLFF; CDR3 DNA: TGTGCCAGTAGTATCTGGCAGGGAAATGAAAAACTGTTTTTT
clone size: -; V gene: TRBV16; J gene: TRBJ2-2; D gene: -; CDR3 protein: CASSWTATGELFF; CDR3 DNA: TGTGCCAGCAGCTGGACAGCCACCGGGGAGCTGTTTTTT
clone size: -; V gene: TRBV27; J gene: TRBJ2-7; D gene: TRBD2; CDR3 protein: CASRKVGGPNEQYF; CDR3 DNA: TGTGCCAGCAGGAAGGTGGGAGGGCCGAACGAGCAGTACTTC
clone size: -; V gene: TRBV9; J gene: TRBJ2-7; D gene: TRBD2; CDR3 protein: CASSVDAGGDSPYEQYF; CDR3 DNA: TGTGCCAGCAGCGTAGACGCGGGGGGGGACAGTCCCTACGAGCAGTACTTC
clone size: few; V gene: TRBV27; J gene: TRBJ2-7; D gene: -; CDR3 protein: CASSLIRGLVQEQYF; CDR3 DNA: TGTGCCAGCAGTTTAATCAGGGGTCTAGTACAGGAGCAGTACTTC
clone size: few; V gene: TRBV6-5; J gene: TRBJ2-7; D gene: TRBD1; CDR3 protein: CASRSLTGNDEQYF; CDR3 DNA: TGTGCCAGCCGGTCGTTGACAGGGAATGACGAGCAGTACTTC
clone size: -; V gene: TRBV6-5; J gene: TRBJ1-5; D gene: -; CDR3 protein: CASMPNLGNQPQHF; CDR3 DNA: TGTGCCAGCATGCCCAACCTAGGCAATCAGCCCCAGCATTTT